These 26 T cell receptor beta chains share one sample of origin, sequenced in a study of tumor-infiltrating lymphocytes in primary liver carcinoma. The researchers produced TCR beta cDNA from approximately 540 ng total RNA with a constant-region primer. Researchers made the TCR beta libraries by running three nested multiplex PCR rounds with slightly modified ARM-PCR. Primers for the first two PCR rounds were TRBV1-TRBV30 forward primers and a C-beta reverse primer (10 cycles per round). MiXCR, run by TCRdb on the multiplex PCR reads, gives a single entry per CDR3 protein. The sample lists roughly 190,000 distinct CDR3 sequences, approximately 80% occurring once. DNA and RNA were both co-extracted from 20-30 mg of bulk tissue that had not been sorted. Sequencing was done on a sample of tumor tissue from primary liver carcinoma. The receptors shown here come from a man in his forties with primary liver carcinoma and hepatitis B virus infection.

Turning to this clonotype: At one end, the junction sequence differs from germline, possibly due to a read error. The chain recombines TRBV10-3 with TRBJ2-3; D not certain. CDR3 length: 12 amino acids. CDR1 ENHRY and CDR2 SYGVKD come from the germline V gene. CDR3 amino acids: CDCGNEIDTRYF. CDR3 nucleotides: TGTGACTGTGGTAATGAGATAGATACGCGGTATTTT.

Regarding this clonotype: One end of the junction is discordant with germline, which a read error may explain. This sequence joins TRBV2 and TRBJ2-7; 13 bases line up with TRBD2. The CDR3 is 14 residues long. Germline CDR1 and CDR2: SNHLY and FYNNEI. CDR3 sequence (DNA): TGTGTCAGCAGCGGGACTAGCGGGACTCTCGAGCGGTACTTC. The encoded protein is CVSSGTSGTLERYF.

This clonotype came up many times. The genes are TRBV12-3 or TRBV12-4 and TRBJ2-6, with D unresolved. V was clipped by 7 bases and J by 2 bases, with 12 bases between them. The CDR3 is 15 amino acids. Here the CDR3 DNA reads TGTGCCAGCACCCTGGGATTTACTGGGGCCAACGTCCTGACTTTC. Protein product: CASTLGFTGANVLTF.

This clonotype has just one count. The chain links TRBV14 to TRBJ2-3, with D possibly matching TRBD2 (5 bases). The germline CDR1 and CDR2 sequences are SGHDN and FVKESK. There are 16 residues in the CDR3. V lost 11 bases to trimming and J lost 2 bases, with 23 bases between them. CDR3: CAGSQDSGLNTDTQYF. In nucleotides, the CDR3 is TGTGCCGGTAGCCAAGATTCAGGACTCAACACAGATACGCAGTATTTT.

This clonotype appeared a few times. The junction differs from germline at one of its ends, possibly a read error. V gene TRBV11-1 combines with J gene TRBJ1-6, with D hard to call. The CDR3 totals 13 residues. Germline CDR1 and CDR2: SGHAT and FQDESV (reference sequence). The DNA for the CDR3 is TGTGCTAGCAGCCTGACACTGGTTCCACCCCTCCACTTT. Translating it yields CASSLTLVPPLHF.

This clonotype showed up many times. The chain is built from TRBV7-3 and TRBJ2-1; D uncertain. The CDR3 has 13 residues. Trimming took off 4 bases at V and 4 bases at J, with 8 bases between the two ends. Germline V gene data show CDR1 as SGHTA and CDR2 as FQGTGA. Here the CDR3 DNA reads TGTGCCAGCAGCTCACCTACGTACAATGAGCAGTTCTTC. It specifies CASSSPTYNEQFF.

Worth noting for this clonotype: One end of the junction fails to match germline, which may point to a read error. The rearrangement joins TRBV6-1 to TRBJ2-6; D remains unclear. The CDR3 runs 14 residues. The germline CDR1 and CDR2 sequences are MNHNS and SASEGT. The CDR3, as DNA: TGTACCAGCAGTGTAGTCTCTGGGGCCAACGTCCTGACTTTC. It codes for CTSSVVSGANVLTF.

For this clonotype: Because it lacks the conserved phenylalanine or tryptophan at the end, this CDR3 is likely a read error. This rearrangement joins TRBV11-3 to TRBJ2-3; 10 nucleotides line up with TRBD2. Germline V CDR1 and CDR2: SGHNT, YENEEA. The CDR3 runs 15 residues. The CDR3 spells CTRSFSGRRTDTQYV. CDR3 coding DNA: TGTACCAGGAGCTTTAGCGGGAGGCGGACAGATACGCAGTATGTT.

Comment on this clonotype: No conserved phenylalanine or tryptophan is present at the end of the CDR3, so a read error is the likely explanation. This chain joins TRBV28 and TRBJ2-7; TRBD1 might be the D (6 bases). CDR3 length: 14 residues. In germline, CDR1 is MDHEN, CDR2 SYDVKM. Trimming took off 5 bases at V and 10 bases at J, with 21 bases between the two ends. This chain's CDR3 is CASSLDSYSYEQYS. Here the CDR3 DNA reads TGTGCCAGCAGTCTGGACAGTTACTCCTATGAACAGTACTCC.

This clonotype has a single count. This sequence joins TRBV11-2 and TRBJ1-2; D is uncertain. V dropped 1 base and J dropped 8 bases, with 20 bases sitting between them. This CDR3 contains 16 residues. Germline V lookup: CDR1 SGHAT, CDR2 FQNNGV. As DNA, the CDR3 is TGTGCCAGCAGCTTAGGTTCGGTATCCTATTTTCGAGGCTACACCTTC. It yields the protein CASSLGSVSYFRGYTF.

CDR3 nucleotides: TGTGCCAGCATTTCATCACGGTCCCAGGGGCACTACAATGAGCAGTTCTTC. It is translated as CASISSRSQGHYNEQFF. V usage is TRBV6-2 or TRBV6-3 and J usage is TRBJ2-1; D is perhaps TRBD1 (6 bases). Trimming cost V 7 bases and J 3 bases, with 22 bases left between them. The length of the CDR3 is 17 residues. Germline CDR1 is MNHEY and CDR2 is SVGEGT.

On this clonotype: One end of the junction does not line up with germline, which may come from a read error. The chain links TRBV6-6 to TRBJ1-5; D unresolved. The DNA end is more similar to TRBJ2-3, so the J call may be wrong. The CDR3 contains 17 residues. The germline V gene encodes CDR1 MNHNY and CDR2 SVGAGI (reference sequence). CDR3 sequence (DNA): TGTGCCGGCAGCCCCCACCTGGACGATCGCTTCAATCAGCCCCAGTATTTT. Encoded protein: CAGSPHLDDRFNQPQYF.

V gene TRBV12-3 or TRBV12-4 combines with J gene TRBJ1-5; no clear D gene. Between the trimmed V and J ends, which lost 5 bases and 9 bases, there was a span of 14 bases. This CDR3 is 13 amino acids long. The CDR3 loop is CASSSNIDLPQHF. The CDR3 bases are TGTGCCAGCAGTAGTAACATCGATCTGCCCCAGCATTTT.

On this clonotype itself: Because the CDR3's place on the DNA is in doubt, the DNA is left out and the CDR3 is given as listed by TCRdb. The chain uses TRBV5-1 and TRBJ1-1; TRBD1 was called by the table and not checked on the DNA. The CDR3 has 19 amino acids, counting both end residues. Germline values: CDR1 SGHRS, CDR2 YFSETQ. The CDR3 here is CASSFGTGISKARNTEAFF.

This clonotype appeared a single time. This sequence joins TRBV6-1 and TRBJ2-7; maybe TRBD1 (5 bases). The end of the DNA aligns better with TRBJ2-1, so the J call may be wrong. The CDR3 is 18 residues long. Germline V gene lookup returns CDR1 MNHNS and CDR2 SASEGT. The CDR3 sequence: CASSEESNRSMGSYEQFF. The CDR3 coding sequence is TGTGCCAGCAGTGAAGAGTCAAACAGGAGTATGGGCTCCTACGAGCAGTTCTTC.

Worth noting for this clonotype: Compared with germline, one end of the junction differs, possibly owing to a read error. The rearrangement joins TRBV6-2 or TRBV6-3 to TRBJ1-5; D ambiguous. This CDR3 comprises 14 residues. From germline, CDR1 is MNHEY and CDR2 SVGEGT. The CDR3: CAGGSRPSNQPQHF. The DNA for the CDR3 is TGTGCCGGCGGCTCCAGACCGAGCAATCAGCCTCAGCATTTT.

The chain employs TRBV29-1 and TRBJ2-1; 11 nucleotides align to TRBD2. In germline, CDR1 is SQVTM, CDR2 ANQGSEA. The V gene end was trimmed by 3 bases and the J gene end by 10 bases; junction bases not matched to a gene: 11. The CDR3 contains 15 residues. The CDR3 here is CSVDGSSGRVWEQFF. The CDR3 DNA reads TGCAGCGTTGACGGGAGTAGCGGGAGGGTATGGGAGCAGTTCTTC.

A note on this clonotype: As the CDR3 is not closed by the conserved phenylalanine or tryptophan, this likely results from a read error. The chain links TRBV6-2 or TRBV6-3 to TRBJ1-2; D not certain. The CDR3 runs 16 residues. Germline V CDR1 and CDR2: MNHEY, SVGEGT. V was shortened by 9 bases and J by 7 bases, with 27 bases between the two germline ends. CDR3 region: CASVPIGTFTFCGYTS. The CDR3 nucleotides read TGTGCCAGTGTTCCGATCGGAACCTTTACATTCTGTGGCTACACCTCC.

For this clonotype: One end of the junction fails to match germline, which may point to a read error. The V call is TRBV12-3 or TRBV12-4, the J call TRBJ1-5, with 7 nucleotides matching TRBD1. The CDR3 runs 13 residues. The CDR3: CASSWDKGQPQHF. CDR3 in DNA: TGTGCCAGCAGTTGGGACAAGGGACAGCCCCAACATTTT.

A remark on this clonotype: The final CDR3 position lacks the conserved phenylalanine or tryptophan, pointing to a likely read error. The chain couples TRBV11-3 to TRBJ2-1, with D unclear. The CDR3 extends over 12 amino acids. Germline V gene sequence: CDR1 SGHNT, CDR2 YENEEA. The DNA for the CDR3 is TGTGCCAGGAGCTTAAATGACAATGAGCAGTTCCTC. It translates to CARSLNDNEQFL.

In regard to this clonotype: Here the CDR3 omits its conserved ending phenylalanine or tryptophan, so a read error is the likely source. The chain recombines TRBV29-1 with TRBJ2-3; D is unclear. The length of the CDR3 is 13 residues. Germline V CDR1 and CDR2: SQVTM, ANQGSEA. Trimming shortened V by 4 bases and J by 5 bases, and 13 bases separated the two germline ends. CDR3 sequence reads: CSVVSLQEDTQYL. CDR3 sequence (DNA): TGCAGCGTTGTAAGCCTTCAGGAAGATACGCAGTATTTG.

Concerning this clonotype itself: The conserved phenylalanine or tryptophan normally closing the CDR3 is absent here, so this likely arose from a read error. The rearrangement joins TRBV29-1 to TRBJ2-5; 14 positions agree with TRBD2. This CDR3 spans 15 amino acids. From germline, CDR1 is SQVTM and CDR2 ANQGSEA. The CDR3 here is CSVGGTSGSMKTQYL. DNA for the CDR3: TGTAGCGTTGGTGGGACTAGCGGGAGTATGAAGACCCAGTACCTC.

A word on this clonotype: A junction boundary mismatches the germline segment, possibly from a read error. The chain is built from TRBV4-1 and TRBJ1-2; D remains ambiguous. The germline V gene encodes CDR1 MGHRA and CDR2 YSYEKL. The CDR3 runs to 15 residues. The CDR3 nucleotides read TGCGCCGGCAGTCAAGATGACAACCCTAATATTGGTTACACCTTC. This codes for CAGSQDDNPNIGYTF.

Notes on this clonotype: No conserved phenylalanine or tryptophan is present at the end of the CDR3, so a read error is the likely explanation. The chain has TRBV6-1 and TRBJ2-7; D unresolved. The CDR3 covers 12 residues. Germline V gene lookup returns CDR1 MNHNS and CDR2 SASEGT. The CDR3 loop is CTSDMADYEQYL. In DNA form, the CDR3 reads TGTACCAGCGATATGGCAGACTACGAGCAGTACTTG.

The V call is TRBV11-1, the J call TRBJ1-2; no clear D. Germline CDR1 SGHAT, CDR2 FQDESV (reference sequence). There are 15 residues in the CDR3. CDR3 nucleotides: TGTACCGGCAGCTTGGGGAACCAAGTGCTGTATGGCTACACCTTC. This encodes CTGSLGNQVLYGYTF.

This clonotype showed up just once. The junction departs from the called germline gene at one end, perhaps through a read error. The chain joins TRBV11-1 to TRBJ1-6; D not certain. In germline, CDR1 is SGHAT, CDR2 FQDESV (reference sequence). The CDR3 covers 13 residues. The chain's CDR3 is CAGSRILVSPLQF. CDR3 in DNA: TGTGCCGGCAGCCGGATACTGGTTTCACCCCTCCAATTT. The full variable domain, its missing parts supplied by reference TRBV11-1 and TRBJ1-6, is EAEVAQSPRYKITEKSQAVAFWCDPISGHATLYWYRQILGQGPELLVQFQDESVVDDSQLPKDRFSAERLKGVDSTLKIQPAELGDSAMYLCAGSRILVSPLQFGNGTRLTVT.